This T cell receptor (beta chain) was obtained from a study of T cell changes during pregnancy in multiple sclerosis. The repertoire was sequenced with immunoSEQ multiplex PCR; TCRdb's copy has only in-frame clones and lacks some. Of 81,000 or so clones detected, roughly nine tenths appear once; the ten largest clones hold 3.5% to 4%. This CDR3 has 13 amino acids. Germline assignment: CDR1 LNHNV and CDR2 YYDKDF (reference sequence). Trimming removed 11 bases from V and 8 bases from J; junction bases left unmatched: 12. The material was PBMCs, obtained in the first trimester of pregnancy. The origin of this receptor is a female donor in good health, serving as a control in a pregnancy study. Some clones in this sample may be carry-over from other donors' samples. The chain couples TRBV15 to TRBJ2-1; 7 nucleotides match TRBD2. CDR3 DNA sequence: TGTGCCGTTGGGGTCGGGAGGCGGTATGAGCAGTTCTTC. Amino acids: CAVGVGRRYEQFF.